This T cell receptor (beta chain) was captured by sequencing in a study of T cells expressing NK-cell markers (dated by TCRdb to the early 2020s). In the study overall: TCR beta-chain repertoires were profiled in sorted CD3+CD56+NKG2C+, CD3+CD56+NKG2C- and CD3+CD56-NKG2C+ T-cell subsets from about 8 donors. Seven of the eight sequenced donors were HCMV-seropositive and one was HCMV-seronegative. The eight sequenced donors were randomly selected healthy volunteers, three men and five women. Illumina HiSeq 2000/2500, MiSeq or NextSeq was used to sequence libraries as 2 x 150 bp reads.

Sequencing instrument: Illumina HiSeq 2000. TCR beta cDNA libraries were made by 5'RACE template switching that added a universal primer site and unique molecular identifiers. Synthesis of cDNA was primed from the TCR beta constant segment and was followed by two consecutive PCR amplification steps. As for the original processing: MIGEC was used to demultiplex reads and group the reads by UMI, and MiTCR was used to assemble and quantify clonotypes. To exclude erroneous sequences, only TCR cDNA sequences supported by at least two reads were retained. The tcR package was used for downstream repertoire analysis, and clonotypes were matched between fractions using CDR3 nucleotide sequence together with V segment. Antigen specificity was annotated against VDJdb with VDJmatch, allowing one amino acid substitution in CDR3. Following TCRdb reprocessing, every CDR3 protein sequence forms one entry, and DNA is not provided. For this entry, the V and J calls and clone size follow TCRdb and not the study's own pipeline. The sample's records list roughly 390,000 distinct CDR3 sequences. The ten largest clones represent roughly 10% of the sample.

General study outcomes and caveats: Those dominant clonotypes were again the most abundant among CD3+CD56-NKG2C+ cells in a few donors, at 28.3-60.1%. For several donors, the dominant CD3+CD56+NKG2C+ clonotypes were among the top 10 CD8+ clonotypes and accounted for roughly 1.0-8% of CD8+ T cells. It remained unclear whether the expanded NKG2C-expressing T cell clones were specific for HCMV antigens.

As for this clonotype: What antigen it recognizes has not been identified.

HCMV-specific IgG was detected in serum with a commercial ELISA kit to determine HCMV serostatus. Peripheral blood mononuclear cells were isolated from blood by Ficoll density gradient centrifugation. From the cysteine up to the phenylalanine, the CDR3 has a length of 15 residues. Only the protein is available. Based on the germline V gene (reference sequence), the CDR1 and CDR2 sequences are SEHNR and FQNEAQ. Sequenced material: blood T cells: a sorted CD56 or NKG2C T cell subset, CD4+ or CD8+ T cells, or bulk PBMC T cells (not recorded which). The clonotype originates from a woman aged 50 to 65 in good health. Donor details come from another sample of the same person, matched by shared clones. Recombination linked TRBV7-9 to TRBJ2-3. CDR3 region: CASSLGDTRTDTQYF.